Below, 10 T cell receptor beta chains from the same sample are listed, as sequenced in a study of T cell repertoires in cytomegalovirus infection (dated 2019 in TCRdb). Sequencing was performed on an Illumina HiSeq 1500. TCRdb's own reprocessing of the public reads used fastp at Q25 and MiXCR and kept productive beta chains. One record per CDR3 amino acid sequence lists the most common genes and DNA. The sample table lists under 300,000 distinct CDR3 sequences, roughly a fifth of them with a count of one. The ten largest clones take up roughly 19% of the sample. Interpreted using the paper, the treatment or condition label stands for: in vitro stimulation with specific CMV peptide epitopes to enrich CMV-specific T cells. Antigens for these TCRs are unknown. Sequenced material: cultured PBMCs, taken from culture after CMV antigen stimulation. These receptors were taken from a human donor in good health (CMV status not recorded). Some clones in this sample may be carry-over from other donors' samples.

This clonotype was detected only a few times. The CDR3 nucleotides are TGTGCCAGCAGCTCGGACAAATTCCAGCCCCAGCATTTT. Residues: CASSSDKFQPQHF. The gene calls are TRBV7-2 and TRBJ1-5; perhaps TRBD1 as D (5 bases). Trimming removed 4 bases at V and 7 bases at J, with 11 bases between. Germline CDR1 and CDR2: SGHTA and FQGNSA. The CDR3 has 13 residues.

The chain employs TRBV7-8 and TRBJ1-3; unclear D gene. The V gene's germline CDR1 is SGHVS and CDR2 FQNEAQ. The CDR3 has 16 residues. V was cut by 5 bases and J by 0 bases, with 14 bases left in between. The CDR3 DNA reads as TGTGCCAGCAGCCGTCAACCACGGAACTCTGGAAACACCATATATTTT. Its translation: CASSRQPRNSGNTIYF. The full variable domain, rest sourced from reference TRBV7-8 and TRBJ1-3, is GAGVSQSPRYKVAKRGQDVALRCDPISGHVSLFWYQQALGQGPEFLTYFQNEAQLDKSGLPSDRFFAERPEGSVSTLKIQRTQQEDSAVYLCASSRQPRNSGNTIYFGEGSWLTVV.

This clonotype was seen more than once but under ten times. The chain is built from TRBV12-3 or TRBV12-4 and TRBJ2-6; unclear D gene. V was clipped by 7 bases and J by 1 base, with 11 bases between them. The CDR3 has 15 amino acids. The CDR3 nucleotides read TGTGCCAGCACCCCCCCCGGGTCTGGGGCCAACGTCCTGACTTTC. It translates to CASTPPGSGANVLTF.

This sequence joins TRBV6-1 and TRBJ1-1; unclear D gene. The CDR3 loop spans 13 amino acids. V was pared by 4 bases and J by 5 bases, with 11 bases between. The V gene's germline CDR1 is MNHNS and CDR2 SASEGT. The CDR3 region is CASSGRGGTEAFF. As DNA, the CDR3 is TGTGCCAGCAGTGGTCGGGGAGGGACTGAAGCTTTCTTT.

This clonotype was found a few times. The gene calls are TRBV6-2 or TRBV6-3 and TRBJ2-7; tentative D call: TRBD2 (6 bases). This CDR3 has 18 residues. With 1 base removed from V and 6 bases from J, the gap between germline ends came to 25 bases. Germline CDR1 is MNHEY and CDR2 is SVGEGT. The CDR3 coding sequence is TGTGCCAGCAGTTACTATGAGCCGGGACTTCATACCACTTGCGAGCAGTACGTC. It is translated as CASSYYEPGLHTTCEQYV.

This clonotype was seen repeatedly, ten times or more. The chain employs TRBV7-2 and TRBJ2-5, with 8 bases that match TRBD1. The CDR3 is 15 amino acids. V was clipped by 5 bases and J by 2 bases; unmatched bases: 7. Per germline, CDR1 SGHTA and CDR2 FQGNSA. For the CDR3, the DNA is TGTGCCAGCAGCGTCCAGGGGGCCGGACAAGAGACCCAGTACTTC. Amino acid sequence: CASSVQGAGQETQYF.

Many counts were recorded for this clonotype. The chain employs TRBV12-3 or TRBV12-4 and TRBJ1-5; D remains ambiguous. The CDR3 extends over 13 amino acids. V lost 1 base and J lost 6, with 7 bases in between. For the CDR3, the DNA is TGTGCCAGCAGTTTAGGACATCTTCAGCCCCAGCATTTT. Translated, it gives CASSLGHLQPQHF.

This chain joins TRBV6-1 and TRBJ1-4; TRBD1 is a possible D gene (5 bases). Germline V gene lookup returns CDR1 MNHNS and CDR2 SASEGT. V was clipped by 5 bases and J by 0 bases, with 13 bases between them. This CDR3 is 16 amino acids long. CDR3 region: CASSSAGLTTNEKLFF. As DNA, the CDR3 is TGTGCCAGCAGTTCCGCAGGGCTGACAACTAATGAAAAACTGTTTTTT.

In this sample, this clonotype turned up many times. The chain couples TRBV20-1 to TRBJ2-5; a weak D match, TRBD2 (5 bases). The V gene's germline CDR1 is DFQATT and CDR2 SNEGSKA (reference sequence). The CDR3 length is 16 residues. V shed 6 bases and J shed 2 bases, with 22 bases lying between them. The CDR3 nucleotides read TGCAGTGCCCGGAGCGTCGGGGTCCTATTTCAAGAGACCCAGTACTTC. Its translation: CSARSVGVLFQETQYF.

The chain uses TRBV6-2 or TRBV6-3 and TRBJ2-7; no reliable D call. Trimming shortened V by 1 base and J by 0 bases, and 13 bases separated the two germline ends. The germline gives CDR1 MNHEY, CDR2 SVGEGT. The CDR3 extends over 16 amino acids. DNA for the CDR3: TGTGCCAGCAGTTACTATAAAGGGCCAAGCTCCTACGAGCAGTACGTC. It codes for CASSYYKGPSSYEQYV.